The rows below give T cell receptor beta chains drawn from one sample of a study of long-term antiretroviral therapy in people with HIV. Clones were sequenced by immunoSEQ multiplex PCR, and TCRdb holds only the in-frame ones, with some missing. The sample has approximately 34,000 clones, about four fifths seen once. The material sequenced was unsorted PBMCs, taken 1 year after starting antiretroviral therapy. These receptors originate from a man younger than 30 with HIV. The CDR3 runs from the conserved cysteine through the conserved F or W. D genes are given only for firm matches. Clone size appears in some rows only: once, few, many, or a class for an expanded clone.

TRBV5-6	once	TRBJ1-6	13	-	TGTGCCAGCAGCTCGGGGGGGTATTCACCCCTCCACTTT	CASSSGGYSPLHF
TRBV9	-	TRBJ2-7	15	TRBD1	TGTGCCAGCAGCCACGGGACAGGGGTCCCCTACGAGCAGTACTTC	CASSHGTGVPYEQYF
TRBV28	once	TRBJ1-1	14	TRBD1	TGTGCCAGCAGTCACAGGGGATCTATAGCTGAAGCTTTCTTT	CASSHRGSIAEAFF
TRBV7-6	-	TRBJ2-7	12	-	TGTGCCAGCAGCTTAGAGGTAAACGAGCAGTACTTC	CASSLEVNEQYF
TRBV4-1	-	TRBJ2-7	16	TRBD2	TGCGCCAGCAGCCAAGTACTCAGCGGGAGCTCCTACGAGCAGTACTTC	CASSQVLSGSSYEQYF
TRBV10-2	-	TRBJ2-2	17	-	TGCGCCAGCAGTGAGCCGGGGCAGGGAGGTAACACCGGGGAGCTGTTTTTT	CASSEPGQGGNTGELFF
TRBV11-2	-	TRBJ2-7	14	-	TGTGCCAGCAGCTTAGGGCTCGACCTCTACGAGCAGTACTTC	CASSLGLDLYEQYF
TRBV27	-	TRBJ2-1	15	-	TGTGCCAGCAGCCCCCCGTCGAGCGTATACAATGAGCAGTTCTTC	CASSPPSSVYNEQFF
TRBV5-1	-	TRBJ2-1	13	-	TGCGCCAGCAGCCCACAGGGTGCAAATGAGCAGTTCTTC	CASSPQGANEQFF
TRBV6-5	-	TRBJ2-7	14	-	TGTGCCAGCAGTTACGGAAGGCTGGGCTACGAGCAGTACTTC	CASSYGRLGYEQYF
TRBV19	few	TRBJ2-2	12	-	TGTGCCAGTAGACAGGGTTCCGGGGAGCTGTTTTTT	CASRQGSGELFF
TRBV4-1	-	TRBJ2-3	16	TRBD2	TGCGCCAGCAGCTTGGGACTAGCTAAGGGCACAGATACGCAGTATTTT	CASSLGLAKGTDTQYF
TRBV27	-	TRBJ1-1	13	-	TGTGCCAGCAGTTTATCTGGGATCACTGAAGCTTTCTTT	CASSLSGITEAFF
TRBV5-1	-	TRBJ2-1	14	-	TGCGCCAGCAGCTCCGGGACTTACCACAATGAGCAGTTCTTC	CASSSGTYHNEQFF
TRBV7-9	-	TRBJ1-1	15	TRBD1	TGTGCCAGCAGCTTAGACAGGGGCCAGGACACTGAAGCTTTCTTT	CASSLDRGQDTEAFF
TRBV5-1	once	TRBJ1-1	14	TRBD1	TGCGCCAGCAGCCTGGGGACAGTGAACACTGAAGCTTTCTTT	CASSLGTVNTEAFF
TRBV4-1	-	TRBJ2-7	13	TRBD1	TGCGCCAGCAGCCTAAGACAGGGGGCCGAGCAGTACTTC	CASSLRQGAEQYF
TRBV29-1	-	TRBJ2-3	14	-	TGCAGCGTTGAGGGGTGGGCGAGCACAGATACGCAGTATTTT	CSVEGWASTDTQYF
TRBV5-4	-	TRBJ1-1	14	-	TGTGCCAGCAGCCCGGCATGGGCGGGCACTGAAGCTTTCTTT	CASSPAWAGTEAFF
TRBV5-1	-	TRBJ2-3	12	-	TGCGCCAGCAGGAGGCCCGCCGATACGCAGTATTTT	CASRRPADTQYF
TRBV4-3	medium-sized	TRBJ1-2	15	TRBD1	TGCGCCAGCAGCCAAGACCTGGGACAGCAGAGGGAGGACACCTTC	CASSQDLGQQREDTF
TRBV6-1	-	TRBJ1-1	17	-	TGTGCCAGCAGTGAAGAAGTTGAGGATGAATCGTTTACTGAAGCTTTCTTT	CASSEEVEDESFTEAFF
TRBV7-8	-	TRBJ2-2	16	-	TGTGCCAGCAGCTTAGGGACAGTCGCGAACACCGGGGAGCTGTTTTTT	CASSLGTVANTGELFF
TRBV27	-	TRBJ2-7	13	-	TGTGCCGCCCAGGGGAGATCTTCCTACGAGCAGTACTTC	CAAQGRSSYEQYF
TRBV4-1	-	TRBJ1-1	15	-	TGCGCCAGCAGCCGTAAGTCGGGACAGAACACTGAAGCTTTCTTT	CASSRKSGQNTEAFF
TRBV6-5	-	TRBJ2-7	15	-	TGTGCCAGCAGTTGGAGGGGCCTATCTACCTACGAGCAGTACTTC	CASSWRGLSTYEQYF
TRBV7-2	-	TRBJ1-1	14	-	TGTGCCAGCAGCCCCTCCCGGGTGGGGGCTGAAGCTTTCTTT	CASSPSRVGAEAFF
TRBV9	-	TRBJ1-1	15	-	TGTGCCAGCAGCCCCGGAGGGGGGTCGAGCACTGAAGCTTTCTTT	CASSPGGGSSTEAFF
TRBV27	-	TRBJ2-5	17	TRBD1	TGTGCCAGCAGTTCACTCCGGACAGGGTCAGGTGCAGAGACCCAGTACTTC	CASSSLRTGSGAETQYF
TRBV5-4	-	TRBJ2-3	17	-	TGTGCCAGCAGCTTAAGGACCGGGGTCCAATTCACAGATACGCAGTATTTT	CASSLRTGVQFTDTQYF
TRBV27	-	TRBJ1-1	15	-	TGTGCCAGCACCCCCTCCAGGGGATTGAACACTGAAGCTTTCTTT	CASTPSRGLNTEAFF
TRBV7-9	few	TRBJ2-5	12	-	TGTGCCAGCAGAAAAGATAAAGAGACCCAGTACTTC	CASRKDKETQYF
TRBV5-1	-	TRBJ2-5	16	TRBD1	TGCGCCAGCAGCCCCCGGGACAGGGCCCCGCGGGAGACCCAGTACTTC	CASSPRDRAPRETQYF
TRBV11-2	few	TRBJ1-1	14	-	TGTGCCAGCACCCCTGGAGCCTTGGGCACTGAAGCTTTCTTT	CASTPGALGTEAFF
TRBV19	-	TRBJ2-2	11	TRBD1	TGTGCCAGTAGTTTCCGGACAGGGCTGTTTTTT	CASSFRTGLFF
TRBV6-5	-	TRBJ2-7	15	TRBD2	TGTGCCAGCAGTCCCGTAGCGGGGGGAGCCTACGAGCAGTACTTC	CASSPVAGGAYEQYF
TRBV7-2	-	TRBJ2-1	18	TRBD2	TGTGCCAGCAGCTCGGGACTAGCGGGAGGGGGCTCCTACAATGAGCAGTTCTTC	CASSSGLAGGGSYNEQFF
TRBV6-5	-	TRBJ2-7	15	-	TGTGCCAGCAGTTACTCCGGGACACCCTACTACGAGCAGTACTTC	CASSYSGTPYYEQYF
TRBV19	few	TRBJ2-1	15	-	TGTGCCAGTAGTTTGGGGGCAGGGCCCTACAATGAGCAGTTCTTC	CASSLGAGPYNEQFF
TRBV27	-	TRBJ1-2	14	TRBD1	TGTGCCAGCAGCGGGACAGGGGGGGCCTATGGCTACACCTTC	CASSGTGGAYGYTF
TRBV4-1	-	TRBJ1-1	15	-	TGCGCCAGCAGCCAAGATCCGCGGGAGGACACTGAAGCTTTCTTT	CASSQDPREDTEAFF
TRBV6-4	-	TRBJ2-1	14	-	TGTGCCAGCAGTGACTCGGGATCCTACAATGAGCAGTTCTTC	CASSDSGSYNEQFF